This T cell receptor beta chain is from a study of T cell changes during pregnancy in multiple sclerosis. TCRdb keeps only in-frame clones here, not all; method: immunoSEQ multiplex PCR. The sample lists 120,000 or so clones; 85% to 95% were seen once. The material sequenced was peripheral blood, taken before pregnancy. The receptor comes from a female donor with multiple sclerosis, enrolled in a pregnancy study.

CDR3 sequence reads: CASSALTGTNEKLFF. The DNA for the CDR3 is TGTGCCAGCAGCGCCCTGACAGGAACTAATGAAAAACTGTTTTTT. The chain carries TRBV27 and TRBJ1-4; a possible D gene is TRBD1 (6 bases). CDR1 and CDR2 (germline): MNHEY, SMNVEV (reference sequence). The CDR3 consists of 15 residues. Trimming left V 6 bases short and J 1 base short, with 12 bases between.